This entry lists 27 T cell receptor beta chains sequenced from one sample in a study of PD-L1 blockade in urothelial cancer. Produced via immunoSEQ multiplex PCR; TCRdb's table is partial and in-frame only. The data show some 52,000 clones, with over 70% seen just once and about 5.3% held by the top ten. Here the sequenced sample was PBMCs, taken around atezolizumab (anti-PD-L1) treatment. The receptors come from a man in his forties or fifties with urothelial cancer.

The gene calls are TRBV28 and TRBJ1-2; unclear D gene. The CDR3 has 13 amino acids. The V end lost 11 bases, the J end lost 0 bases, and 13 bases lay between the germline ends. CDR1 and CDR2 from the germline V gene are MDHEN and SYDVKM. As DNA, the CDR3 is TGTGCCGTCCCATCCGGGGCTAACTATGGCTACACCTTC. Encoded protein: CAVPSGANYGYTF.

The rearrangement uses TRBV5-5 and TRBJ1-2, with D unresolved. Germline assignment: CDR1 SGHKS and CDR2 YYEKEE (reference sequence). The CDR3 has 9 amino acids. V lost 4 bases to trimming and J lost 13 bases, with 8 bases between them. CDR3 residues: CASSPPSTF. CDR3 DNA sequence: TGTGCCAGCAGCCCCCCATCCACCTTC.

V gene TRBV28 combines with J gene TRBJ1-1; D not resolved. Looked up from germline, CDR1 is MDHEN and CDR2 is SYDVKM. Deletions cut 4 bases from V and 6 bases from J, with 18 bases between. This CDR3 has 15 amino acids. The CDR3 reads CASSYLASAGAEAFF. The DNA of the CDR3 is TGTGCCAGCAGTTATTTGGCTTCGGCGGGCGCTGAAGCTTTCTTT. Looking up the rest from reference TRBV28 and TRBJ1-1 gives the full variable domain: DVKVTQSSRYLVKRTGEKVFLECVQDMDHENMFWYRQDPGLGLRLIYFSYDVKMKEKGDIPEGYSVSREKKERFSLILESASTNQTSMYLCASSYLASAGAEAFFGQGTRLTVV.

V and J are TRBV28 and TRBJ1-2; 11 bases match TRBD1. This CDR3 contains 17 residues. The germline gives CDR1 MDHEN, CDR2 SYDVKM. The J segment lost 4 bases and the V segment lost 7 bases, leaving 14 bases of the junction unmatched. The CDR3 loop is CASIADRGLEPSYGYTF. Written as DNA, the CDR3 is TGTGCCAGCATCGCGGACAGGGGGCTTGAGCCCTCCTATGGCTACACCTTC.

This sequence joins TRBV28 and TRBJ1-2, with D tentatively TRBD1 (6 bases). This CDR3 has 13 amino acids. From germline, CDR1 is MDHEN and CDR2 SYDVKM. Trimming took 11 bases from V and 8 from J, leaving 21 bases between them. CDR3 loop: CASRGGAHVGYTF. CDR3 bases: TGTGCCTCCAGGGGCGGTGCCCACGTGGGCTACACCTTC.

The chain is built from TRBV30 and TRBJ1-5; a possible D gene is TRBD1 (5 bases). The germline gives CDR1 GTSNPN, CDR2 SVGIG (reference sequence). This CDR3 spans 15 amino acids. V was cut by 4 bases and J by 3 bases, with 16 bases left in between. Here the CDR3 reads CAWKLGGKNNQPQHF. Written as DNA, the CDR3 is TGTGCCTGGAAACTTGGGGGGAAGAACAATCAGCCCCAGCATTTT.

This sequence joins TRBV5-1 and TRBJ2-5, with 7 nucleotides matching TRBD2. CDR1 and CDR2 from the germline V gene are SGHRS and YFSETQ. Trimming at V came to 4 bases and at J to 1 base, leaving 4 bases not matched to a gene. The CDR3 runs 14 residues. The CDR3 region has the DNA TGCGCCAGCAGCCAAGCGGGGATCCAAGAGACCCAGTACTTC. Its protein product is CASSQAGIQETQYF.

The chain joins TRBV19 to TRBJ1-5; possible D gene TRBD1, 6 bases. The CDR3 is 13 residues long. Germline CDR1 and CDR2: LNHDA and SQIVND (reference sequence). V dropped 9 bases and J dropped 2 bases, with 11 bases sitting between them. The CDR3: CASKGVGNQPQHF. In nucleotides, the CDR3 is TGTGCCAGCAAGGGGGTAGGCAATCAGCCCCAGCATTTT.

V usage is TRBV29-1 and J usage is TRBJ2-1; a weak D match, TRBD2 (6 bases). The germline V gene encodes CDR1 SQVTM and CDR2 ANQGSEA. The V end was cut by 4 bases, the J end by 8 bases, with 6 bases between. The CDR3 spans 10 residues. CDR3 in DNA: TGCAGCGTTGGGAGGGATGAGCAGTTCTTC. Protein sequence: CSVGRDEQFF.

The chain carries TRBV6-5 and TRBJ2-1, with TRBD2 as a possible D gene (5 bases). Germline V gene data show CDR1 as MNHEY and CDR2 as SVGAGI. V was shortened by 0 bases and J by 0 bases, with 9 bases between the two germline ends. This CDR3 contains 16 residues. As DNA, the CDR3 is TGTGCCAGCAGTTACTCGGACGGGATCTCCTACAATGAGCAGTTCTTC. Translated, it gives CASSYSDGISYNEQFF.

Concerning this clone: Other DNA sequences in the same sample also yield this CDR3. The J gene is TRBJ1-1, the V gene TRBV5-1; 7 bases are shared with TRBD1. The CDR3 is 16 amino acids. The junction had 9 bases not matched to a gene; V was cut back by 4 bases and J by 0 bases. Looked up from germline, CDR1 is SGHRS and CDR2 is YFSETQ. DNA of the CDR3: TGCGCCAGCAGCATACGGACAGGTTCGATGAACACTGAAGCTTTCTTT. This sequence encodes CASSIRTGSMNTEAFF.

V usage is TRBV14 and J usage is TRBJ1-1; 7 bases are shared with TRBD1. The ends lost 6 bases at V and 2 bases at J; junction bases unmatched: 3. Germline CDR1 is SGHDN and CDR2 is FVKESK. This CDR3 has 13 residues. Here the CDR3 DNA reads TGTGCCAGCAGGGGACAGCTCAACACTGAAGCTTTCTTT. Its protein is CASRGQLNTEAFF.

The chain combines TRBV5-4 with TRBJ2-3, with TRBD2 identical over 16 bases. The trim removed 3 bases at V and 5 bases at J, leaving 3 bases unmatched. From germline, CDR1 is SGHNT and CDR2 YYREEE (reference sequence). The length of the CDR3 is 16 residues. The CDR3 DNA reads TGTGCCAGCAGCTCGGGACTAGCGGGAGGGTTAGATACGCAGTATTTT. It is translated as CASSSGLAGGLDTQYF.

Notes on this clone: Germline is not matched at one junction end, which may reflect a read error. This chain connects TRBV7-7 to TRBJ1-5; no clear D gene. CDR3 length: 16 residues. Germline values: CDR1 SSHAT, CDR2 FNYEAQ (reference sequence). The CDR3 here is CASSSPRTYSNQPQHF. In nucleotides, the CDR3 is TGTGCTAGCAGTTCCCCTCGAACATATAGCAATCAGCCCCAGCATTTT. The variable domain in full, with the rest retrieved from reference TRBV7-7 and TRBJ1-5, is GAGVSQSPRYKVTKRGQDVTLRCDPISSHATLYWYQQALGQGPEFLTYFNYEAQPDKSGLPSDRFSAERPEGSISTLTIQRTEQRDSAMYRCASSSPRTYSNQPQHFGDGTRLSIL.

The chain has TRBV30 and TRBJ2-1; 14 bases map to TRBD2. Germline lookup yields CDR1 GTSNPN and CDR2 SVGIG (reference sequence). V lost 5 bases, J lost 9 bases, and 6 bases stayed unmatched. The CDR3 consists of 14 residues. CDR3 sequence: CAWGTSGSWSEQFF. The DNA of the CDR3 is TGTGCCTGGGGGACTAGCGGGAGTTGGAGTGAGCAGTTCTTC.

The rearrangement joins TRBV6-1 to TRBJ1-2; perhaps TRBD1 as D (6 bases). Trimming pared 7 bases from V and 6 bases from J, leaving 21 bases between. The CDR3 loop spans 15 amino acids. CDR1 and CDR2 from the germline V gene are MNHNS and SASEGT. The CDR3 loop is CASIRYRARSNGYTF. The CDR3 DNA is TGTGCCAGCATACGGTACAGGGCAAGGAGCAATGGCTACACCTTC.

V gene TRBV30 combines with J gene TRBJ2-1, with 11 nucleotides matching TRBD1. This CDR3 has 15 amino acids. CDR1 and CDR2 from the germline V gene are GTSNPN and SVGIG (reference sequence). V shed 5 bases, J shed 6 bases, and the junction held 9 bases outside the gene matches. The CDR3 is CAWGVGDRGTNEQFF. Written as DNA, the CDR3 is TGTGCCTGGGGAGTAGGGGACAGGGGGACCAATGAGCAGTTCTTC.

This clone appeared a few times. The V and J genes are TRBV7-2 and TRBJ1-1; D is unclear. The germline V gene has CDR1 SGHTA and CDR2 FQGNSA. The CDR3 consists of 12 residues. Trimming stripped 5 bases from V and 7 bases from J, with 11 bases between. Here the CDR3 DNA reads TGTGCCAGCAGCATAGGACCGGGTGAAGCTTTCTTT. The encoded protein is CASSIGPGEAFF.

CDR3 loop: CASSLKLEETQYF. The CDR3 coding sequence is TGTGCCAGCAGCTTAAAACTGGAGGAGACCCAGTACTTC. The V and J genes are TRBV5-4 and TRBJ2-5; D not resolved. V shed 2 bases and J shed 5 bases, with 10 bases lying between them. The CDR3 runs to 13 residues. Germline assignment: CDR1 SGHNT and CDR2 YYREEE (reference sequence).

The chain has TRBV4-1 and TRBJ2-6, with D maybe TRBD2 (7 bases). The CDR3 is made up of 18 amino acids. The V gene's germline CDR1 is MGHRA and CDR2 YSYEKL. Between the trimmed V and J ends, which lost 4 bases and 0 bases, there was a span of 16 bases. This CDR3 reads CASSPWGGAGSGANVLTF. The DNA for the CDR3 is TGCGCCAGCAGCCCCTGGGGGGGGGCGGGCTCTGGGGCCAACGTCCTGACTTTC.

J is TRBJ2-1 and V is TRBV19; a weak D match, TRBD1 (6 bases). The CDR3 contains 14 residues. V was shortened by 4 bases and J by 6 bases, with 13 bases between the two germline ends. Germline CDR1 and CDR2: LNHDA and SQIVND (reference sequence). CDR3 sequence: CASSTHRVGNEQFF. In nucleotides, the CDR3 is TGTGCCAGTAGTACCCACAGGGTGGGCAATGAGCAGTTCTTC. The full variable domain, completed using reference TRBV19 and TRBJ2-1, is DGGITQSPKYLFRKEGQNVTLSCEQNLNHDAMYWYRQDPGQGLRLIYYSQIVNDFQKGDIAEGYSVSREKKESFPLTVTSAQKNPTAFYLCASSTHRVGNEQFFGPGTRLTVL.

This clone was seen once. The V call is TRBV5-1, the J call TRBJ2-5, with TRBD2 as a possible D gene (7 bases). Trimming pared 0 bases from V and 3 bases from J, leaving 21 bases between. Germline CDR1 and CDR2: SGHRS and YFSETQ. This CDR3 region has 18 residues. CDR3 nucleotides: TGCGCCAGCAGCTTGGGGGTTTGGGGGGGGGCGACTAAAGAGACCCAGTACTTC. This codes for CASSLGVWGGATKETQYF.

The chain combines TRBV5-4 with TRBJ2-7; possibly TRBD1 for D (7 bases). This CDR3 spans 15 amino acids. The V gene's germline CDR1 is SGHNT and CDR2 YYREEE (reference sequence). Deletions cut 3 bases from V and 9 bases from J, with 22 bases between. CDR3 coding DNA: TGTGCCAGCAGCTCCAGGGGGGCAGCCTCGGGGTGGCAGTACTTC. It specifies CASSSRGAASGWQYF. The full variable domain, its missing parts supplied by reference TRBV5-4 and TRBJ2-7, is ETGVTQSPTHLIKTRGQQVTLRCSSQSGHNTVSWYQQALGQGPQFIFQYYREEENGRGNFPPRFSGLQFPNYSSELNVNALELDDSALYLCASSSRGAASGWQYFGPGTRLTVT.

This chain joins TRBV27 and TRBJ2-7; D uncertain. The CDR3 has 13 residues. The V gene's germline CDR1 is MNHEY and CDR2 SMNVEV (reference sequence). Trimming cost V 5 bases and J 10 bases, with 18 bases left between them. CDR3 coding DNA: TGTGCCAGCAGTCCCGGGTCTCCGAGTTCTCAGTACTTC. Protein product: CASSPGSPSSQYF.

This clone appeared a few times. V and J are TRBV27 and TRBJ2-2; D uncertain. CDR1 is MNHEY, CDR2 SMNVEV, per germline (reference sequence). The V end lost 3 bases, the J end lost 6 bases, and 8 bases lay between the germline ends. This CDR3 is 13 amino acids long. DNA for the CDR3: TGTGCCAGCAGTTTCGTTATCGCCGGGGAGCTGTTTTTT. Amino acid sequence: CASSFVIAGELFF.

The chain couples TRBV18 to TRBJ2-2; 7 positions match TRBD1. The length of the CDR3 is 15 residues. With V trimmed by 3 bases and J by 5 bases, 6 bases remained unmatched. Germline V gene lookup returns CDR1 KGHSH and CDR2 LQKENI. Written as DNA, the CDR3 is TGTGCCAGCTCACCCCTTCAGGGGGAGACCGGGGAGCTGTTTTTT. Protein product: CASSPLQGETGELFF.

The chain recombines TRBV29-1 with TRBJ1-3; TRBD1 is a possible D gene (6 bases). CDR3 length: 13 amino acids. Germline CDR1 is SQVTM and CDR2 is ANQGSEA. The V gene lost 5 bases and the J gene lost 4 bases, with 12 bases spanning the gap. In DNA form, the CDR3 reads TGCAGCGTTCTACAGGGTTTAGGAAACACCATATATTTT. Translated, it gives CSVLQGLGNTIYF.